This passage covers 16 T cell receptor beta chains from one sample sequenced in a study of blood T cell repertoires in COVID-19. TCRdb's table, derived via immunoSEQ multiplex PCR, lists solely in-frame clones and lacks some. The sample consists of some 130,000 clones, roughly 85% of them appearing once. Input material: peripheral blood. The source of these receptors is a human donor in a cohort sampled during active COVID-19.

The rearrangement uses TRBV6-6 and TRBJ1-3; no clear D gene. From germline, CDR1 is MNHNY and CDR2 SVGAGI (reference sequence). V lost 4 bases, J lost 2 bases, and 12 bases lay in between. The CDR3 length is 15 residues. This chain's CDR3 is CASSLGWRTGNTIYF. The CDR3 DNA reads TGTGCCAGCAGTTTGGGTTGGCGGACTGGAAACACCATATATTTT.

This clone was counted a single time. This chain links TRBV5-1 with TRBJ1-4; maybe TRBD1 (5 bases). Trimming pared 7 bases from V and 4 bases from J, leaving 11 bases between. The CDR3 runs 13 residues. From germline, CDR1 is SGHRS and CDR2 YFSETQ. The CDR3 nucleotides are TGCGCCAGCCGACAGACAAATAATGAAAAACTGTTTTTT. The encoded protein is CASRQTNNEKLFF.

The CDR3 DNA reads as TGTGCCAGCAGGGCCCTTGGGGCGTTTAGCACTGAAGCTTTCTTT. It codes for CASRALGAFSTEAFF. The rearrangement uses TRBV6-5 and TRBJ1-1; D is possibly TRBD1 (5 bases). The V end was cut by 6 bases, the J end by 4 bases, with 18 bases between. This CDR3 is built from 15 residues. Germline V gene data show CDR1 as MNHEY and CDR2 as SVGAGI.

V usage is TRBV7-2 and J usage is TRBJ1-4; D unresolved. Germline loops: CDR1 SGHTA, CDR2 FQGNSA. CDR3 size: 15 residues. V lost 2 bases and J lost 10, with 17 bases in between. CDR3 residues: CASSLYLGSPRKLFF. The CDR3 DNA sequence: TGTGCCAGCAGCTTATATCTAGGCAGCCCAAGAAAACTGTTTTTT.

The chain combines TRBV19 with TRBJ1-1, with 9 positions matching TRBD1. The CDR3 totals 15 residues. Germline V gene lookup returns CDR1 LNHDA and CDR2 SQIVND (reference sequence). J was trimmed by 1 base and V by 3 bases; bases with no gene match: 3. CDR3 sequence reads: CASSMRQGGNTEAFF. As DNA, the CDR3 is TGTGCCAGTAGTATGCGACAGGGGGGGAACACTGAAGCTTTCTTT.

In its sample, this clone was seen once. This chain connects TRBV27 to TRBJ2-3; 7 nucleotides agree with TRBD1. CDR3 length: 15 amino acids. The V gene end was trimmed by 5 bases and the J gene end by 4 bases; junction bases not matched to a gene: 9. Germline V lookup: CDR1 MNHEY, CDR2 SMNVEV (reference sequence). CDR3 DNA sequence: TGTGCCAGCAGTCCCATTAGACAGGGCCCAGATACGCAGTATTTT. Protein sequence: CASSPIRQGPDTQYF.

The V gene is TRBV5-1, the J gene TRBJ1-1, with D hard to call. Trimming removed 0 bases from V and 1 base from J, with 22 bases in between. Germline CDR1 reads SGHRS; CDR2 reads YFSETQ. This CDR3 comprises 19 residues. In DNA form, the CDR3 reads TGCGCCAGCAGCTTGGCGGAACAACTCATCTCGCGGGCGAACACTGAAGCTTTCTTT. This codes for CASSLAEQLISRANTEAFF.

The rearrangement uses TRBV5-1 and TRBJ2-5; 10 bases fit TRBD1. V was pared by 2 bases and J by 2 bases, with 12 bases of the junction left unmatched. The CDR3 runs 18 residues. Germline assignment: CDR1 SGHRS and CDR2 YFSETQ. The DNA for the CDR3 is TGCGCCAGCAGCTTTGACAGGGGGCAGGGGATCGGACAAGAGACCCAGTACTTC. This sequence encodes CASSFDRGQGIGQETQYF.

The chain recombines TRBV7-9 with TRBJ1-2, with D hard to call. Trimming took 1 base from V and 3 from J, leaving 12 bases between them. Per the germline V gene, CDR1 is SEHNR and CDR2 is FQNEAQ (reference sequence). The CDR3 extends over 15 amino acids. The CDR3 bases are TGTGCCAGCAGCTTAGTAAACAACGCATACTATGGCTACACCTTC. Translation gives CASSLVNNAYYGYTF.

For this clone: The junction shows a germline mismatch at one end, possibly a read error. This rearrangement joins TRBV9 to TRBJ1-1; D is ambiguous. The length of the CDR3 is 11 residues. Germline assignment: CDR1 SGDLS and CDR2 YYNGEE. The CDR3 nucleotides read TGTGCCAGCAGCGCGGAGCGTGAAGTTTTCTTT. As protein: CASSAEREVFF.

The chain joins TRBV5-1 to TRBJ1-6, with TRBD1 as a possible D gene (5 bases). CDR3 size: 15 residues. Trimming stripped 4 bases from V and 7 bases from J, with 15 bases between. CDR1 and CDR2 from the germline V gene are SGHRS and YFSETQ. CDR3 protein: CASSPNAGFNSPLHF. The DNA for the CDR3 is TGCGCCAGCAGCCCCAATGCAGGGTTCAATTCACCCCTCCACTTT.

This rearrangement joins TRBV21-1 to TRBJ1-1. TRBV21-1 is a pseudogene. This CDR3 region has 14 residues. The CDR3 DNA sequence: TGTGCCAGCAGCAAAGCGGAGGGTAGGGTAGGAGCTTTCTTT. It specifies CASSKAEGRVGAFF.

The chain is built from TRBV9 and TRBJ2-7, with D perhaps TRBD1 (6 bases). CDR1 and CDR2 from the germline V gene are SGDLS and YYNGEE. V was cut by 3 bases and J by 1 base, with 23 bases left in between. This CDR3 contains 18 residues. The CDR3 DNA reads as TGTGCCAGCAGCGAGACGCCCAACACAGGGTGGGATTCCTACGAGCAGTACTTC. It specifies CASSETPNTGWDSYEQYF.

The rearrangement uses TRBV6-2 or TRBV6-3 and TRBJ1-5; the D gene is possibly TRBD1 (6 bases). From germline, CDR1 is MNHEY and CDR2 SVGEGT. V lost 5 bases and J lost 0, with 11 bases in between. This CDR3 is 15 amino acids long. CDR3 in amino acids: CASSPRGYSNQPQHF. The DNA of the CDR3 is TGTGCCAGCAGTCCCAGGGGCTATAGCAATCAGCCCCAGCATTTT.

The chain couples TRBV10-1 to TRBJ2-7; TRBD2 matches at 8 bases. Germline V lookup: CDR1 WNHNN, CDR2 SYGVQD (reference sequence). J lost 1 base, V lost 3 bases, and 5 bases had no gene match. This CDR3 spans 15 amino acids. Here the CDR3 DNA reads TGCGCCAGCAGTGAAGGCGGGAGGTCGTCCTACGAGCAGTACGTC. Its protein is CASSEGGRSSYEQYV.

In this sample, this clone turned up a few times. This rearrangement joins TRBV4-1 to TRBJ1-1, with 9 nucleotides matching TRBD1. This CDR3 spans 17 amino acids. Germline V gene sequence: CDR1 MGHRA, CDR2 YSYEKL. The trim removed 4 bases at V and 5 bases at J, leaving 14 bases unmatched. As DNA, the CDR3 is TGCGCCAGCAGCCTTTGGCCAACCGGGACAGGGTCTACTGAAGCTTTCTTT. Residues: CASSLWPTGTGSTEAFF.